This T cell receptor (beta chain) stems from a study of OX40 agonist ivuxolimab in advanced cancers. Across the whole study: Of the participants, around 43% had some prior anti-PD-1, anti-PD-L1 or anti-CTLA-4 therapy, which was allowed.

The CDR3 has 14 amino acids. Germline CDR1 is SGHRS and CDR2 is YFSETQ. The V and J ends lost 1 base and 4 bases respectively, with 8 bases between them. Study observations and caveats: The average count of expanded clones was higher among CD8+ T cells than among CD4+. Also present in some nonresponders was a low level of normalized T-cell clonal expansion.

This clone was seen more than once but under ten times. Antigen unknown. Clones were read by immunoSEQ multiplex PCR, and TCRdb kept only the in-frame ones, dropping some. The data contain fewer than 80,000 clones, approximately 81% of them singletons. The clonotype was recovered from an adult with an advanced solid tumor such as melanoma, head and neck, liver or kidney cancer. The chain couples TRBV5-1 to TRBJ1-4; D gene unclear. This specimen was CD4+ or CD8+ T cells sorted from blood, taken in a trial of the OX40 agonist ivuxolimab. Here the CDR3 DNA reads TGCGCCAGCAGCTTGACTGGCGGTAATGAAAAACTGTTTTTT. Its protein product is CASSLTGGNEKLFF.